The entry below describes one TCR beta chain. Its antigen remains unidentified. The genomic DNA of each subset was split evenly across several immunoSEQ plates. Sequenced by immunoSEQ multiplex PCR; TCRdb stores in-frame clones only, minus some. Of approximately 2.5 million clones detected, just over 90% appear once; the ten largest clones hold over 0.12%. These data originate in a study of shared clonotypes between healthy human individuals. Study conclusions and caveats: Only blood was sampled, and tissue TCR repertoires likely differ from blood ones. Unshared clonotypes carried lower generation probabilities than those common to all four donors.

Trimming stripped 6 bases from V and 0 bases from J, with 7 bases between. CDR3 length: 13 residues. Germline V gives CDR1 SGHNT, CDR2 YENEEA. Specimen: naive CD4+ T cells sorted from blood. Subset noted: CD45RA+ positively selected. The TCR originated in a man aged 18 to 29 in good health. J is TRBJ2-3 and V is TRBV11-3; D is undetermined. Written as DNA, the CDR3 is TGTGCCAGCAGTTGGGATAGCACAGATACGCAGTATTTT. As protein: CASSWDSTDTQYF.